One and the same sample provided the 11 T cell receptor beta chains below, sequenced in a study of PD-1 blockade in classical Hodgkin lymphoma (dated by TCRdb to 2020 to 2022). The time point label corresponds to: cycle 4 day 1 (C4D1), after less than seven weeks of nivolumab. Every trial patient had relapsed following autologous stem cell transplantation, and prior brentuximab vedotin exposure was what differed among cohorts A, B and C. To prepare the library, the immunoSEQ multiplex PCR assay was applied. TCRdb's version of the immuneACCESS table is confined to in-frame rearrangements and falls short of the full clone set. An unresolved V gene accounts for under half of the shortfall where checked; the remainder is of unknown origin. The sample has 80,000 to 100,000 clones on record, 85% to 95% of them singletons. The ten largest clones represent 1.5% to 2.5% of the sample. The sample here was peripheral blood mononuclear cells (PBMCs), taken before the fourth cycle of nivolumab. These receptors originate from a human donor with classical Hodgkin lymphoma.

The CDR3: CASSLVPLAGIGGANVLTF. CDR3 bases: TGCGCCAGCAGCTTAGTGCCATTGGCGGGAATCGGTGGGGCCAACGTCCTGACTTTC. V gene TRBV5-1 combines with J gene TRBJ2-6; weak D call: TRBD2 (6 bases). The CDR3 is made up of 19 amino acids. The V gene's germline CDR1 is SGHRS and CDR2 YFSETQ. V dropped 2 bases and J dropped 3 bases, with 21 bases sitting between them.

The chain has TRBV28 and TRBJ1-2, with D uncertain. Germline CDR1 and CDR2: MDHEN and SYDVKM. V was pared by 1 base and J by 3 bases, with 9 bases between. CDR3 length equals 14 residues. CDR3 amino acids: CASSLFAGHYGYTF. For the CDR3, the DNA is TGTGCCAGCAGTTTATTTGCTGGCCACTATGGCTACACCTTC.

This chain uses TRBV5-1 with TRBJ1-2; 9 bases map to TRBD1. CDR3 length: 17 amino acids. Trimming at V came to 0 bases and at J to 4 bases, leaving 10 bases not matched to a gene. Germline CDR1 reads SGHRS; CDR2 reads YFSETQ. The CDR3 region is CASSLGQGVGNFYGYTF. CDR3 nucleotides: TGCGCCAGCAGCTTGGGACAGGGGGTCGGAAATTTCTATGGCTACACCTTC.

The V gene is TRBV28, the J gene TRBJ1-1; D is perhaps TRBD1 (6 bases). The V end was cut by 3 bases, the J end by 8 bases, with 13 bases between. CDR1 is MDHEN, CDR2 SYDVKM, per germline. CDR3 length: 13 residues. DNA of the CDR3: TGTGCCAGCAGTTTCTTAGGGGGGGGAGAAGCTTTCTTT. This codes for CASSFLGGGEAFF.

The chain has TRBV5-6 and TRBJ1-5; TRBD1 might be the D (6 bases). From germline, CDR1 is SGHDT and CDR2 YYEEEE. This CDR3 region has 17 residues. V gave up 3 bases and J gave up 2 bases, with 18 bases separating them. CDR3 protein: CASSSWRNRDGNQPQHF. In DNA, the CDR3 is TGTGCCAGCAGCTCGTGGAGGAACAGGGACGGCAATCAGCCCCAGCATTTT.

The chain uses TRBV5-1 and TRBJ2-5; D perhaps matches TRBD2 (6 bases). Germline CDR1 SGHRS, CDR2 YFSETQ. The CDR3 sequence is 15 residues long. V gave up 1 base and J gave up 2 bases, with 12 bases separating them. CDR3 loop: CASSLILAGQETQYF. The DNA for the CDR3 is TGCGCCAGCAGCTTGATCTTGGCGGGACAAGAGACCCAGTACTTC. Full variable domain (remainder filled in from reference TRBV5-1 and TRBJ2-5): KAGVTQTPRYLIKTRGQQVTLSCSPISGHRSVSWYQQTPGQGLQFLFEYFSETQRNKGNFPGRFSGRQFSNSRSEMNVSTLELGDSALYLCASSLILAGQETQYFGPGTRLLVL.

The chain links TRBV19 to TRBJ2-3; D remains unclear. The V end was cut by 1 base, the J end by 5 bases, with 16 bases between. Germline assignment: CDR1 LNHDA and CDR2 SQIVND (reference sequence). The CDR3 is 16 amino acids. CDR3 in amino acids: CASSIGGPTFKDTQYF. In DNA form, the CDR3 reads TGTGCCAGTAGTATAGGTGGCCCTACTTTCAAAGATACGCAGTATTTT.

This chain uses TRBV5-1 with TRBJ1-1; 9 bases map to TRBD1. Losses at the gene ends were 6 bases for V and 7 bases for J; bases not matched to a gene: 16. Per the germline V gene, CDR1 is SGHRS and CDR2 is YFSETQ. This CDR3 spans 16 amino acids. CDR3 sequence (DNA): TGCGCCAGCACCACCCAGACCTGGGGACAGGGTGTTGAAGCTTTCTTT. Protein product: CASTTQTWGQGVEAFF.

The chain joins TRBV7-9 to TRBJ2-7; a weak D match, TRBD1 (5 bases). Trimming cost V 4 bases and J 3 bases, with 13 bases left between them. The CDR3 runs 14 residues. Germline CDR1 and CDR2: SEHNR and FQNEAQ (reference sequence). The CDR3 reads CASSSPQGYYEQYF. The CDR3 DNA is TGTGCCAGCAGCTCCCCGCAGGGCTACTACGAGCAGTACTTC.

In this sample, this clone turned up once. The genes are TRBV30 and TRBJ2-7; maybe TRBD2 (5 bases). Germline lookup yields CDR1 GTSNPN and CDR2 SVGIG (reference sequence). The germline V and J ends were trimmed by 4 bases and 3 bases, with 10 bases remaining between them. The CDR3 totals 12 residues. The CDR3 DNA reads TGTGCCTGGACCGGGGAGATCTACGAGCAGTACTTC. Its translation is CAWTGEIYEQYF.

The V call is TRBV4-2, the J call TRBJ2-2; 10 bases are shared with TRBD2. Germline CDR1 LGHNA, CDR2 YNFKEQ. V lost 4 bases, J lost 2 bases, and 10 bases stayed unmatched. This CDR3 is built from 18 residues. CDR3 residues: CASSPIMGTSVNTGELFF. CDR3 coding DNA: TGTGCCAGCAGCCCCATAATGGGGACTAGCGTAAACACCGGGGAGCTGTTTTTT.